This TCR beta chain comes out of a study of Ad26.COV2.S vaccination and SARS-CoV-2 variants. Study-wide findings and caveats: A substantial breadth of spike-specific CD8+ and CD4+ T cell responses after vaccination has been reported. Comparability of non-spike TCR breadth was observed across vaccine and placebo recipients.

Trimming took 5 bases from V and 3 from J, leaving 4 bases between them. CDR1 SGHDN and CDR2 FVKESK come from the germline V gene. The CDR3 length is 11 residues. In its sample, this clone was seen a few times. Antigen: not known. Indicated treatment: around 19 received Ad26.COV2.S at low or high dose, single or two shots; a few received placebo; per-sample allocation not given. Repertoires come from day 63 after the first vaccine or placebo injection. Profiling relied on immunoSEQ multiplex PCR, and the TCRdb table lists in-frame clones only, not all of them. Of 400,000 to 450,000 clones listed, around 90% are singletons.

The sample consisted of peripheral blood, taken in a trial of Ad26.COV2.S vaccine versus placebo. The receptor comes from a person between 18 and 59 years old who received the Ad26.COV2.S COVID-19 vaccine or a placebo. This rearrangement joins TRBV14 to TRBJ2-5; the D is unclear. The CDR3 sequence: CASSGEETQYF. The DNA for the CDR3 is TGTGCCAGCAGCGGCGAAGAGACCCAGTACTTC.